This T cell receptor beta chain stems from a study of lung T cells in sarcoidosis with Löfgren's syndrome. In TCRdb, the reads were re-called with MiXCR into one record per CDR3 protein. This repertoire shows about 63,000 distinct CDR3 sequences, 21% found once; its top ten account for 2.3%. The CDR3 consists of 13 residues. V was pared by 4 bases and J by 3 bases, with 2 bases of the junction left unmatched. Germline V gene data show CDR1 as MDHEN and CDR2 as SYDVKM. For this clonotype: It may be a read error: a sequence one base away is much more abundant. The CDR3 end shows no conserved phenylalanine or tryptophan, and so a read error is likely.

This receptor was taken from a human donor with sarcoidosis (Löfgren's syndrome or another form), or a control subject (not recorded which). This rearrangement joins TRBV28 to TRBJ2-7; 8 positions match TRBD1. Sequences were obtained from CD4+ T cells from PBMCs. CDR3 sequence: CASSSGTGYEQYD. In DNA form, the CDR3 reads TGTGCCAGCAGTTCAGGGACAGGCTACGAGCAGTACGAC.